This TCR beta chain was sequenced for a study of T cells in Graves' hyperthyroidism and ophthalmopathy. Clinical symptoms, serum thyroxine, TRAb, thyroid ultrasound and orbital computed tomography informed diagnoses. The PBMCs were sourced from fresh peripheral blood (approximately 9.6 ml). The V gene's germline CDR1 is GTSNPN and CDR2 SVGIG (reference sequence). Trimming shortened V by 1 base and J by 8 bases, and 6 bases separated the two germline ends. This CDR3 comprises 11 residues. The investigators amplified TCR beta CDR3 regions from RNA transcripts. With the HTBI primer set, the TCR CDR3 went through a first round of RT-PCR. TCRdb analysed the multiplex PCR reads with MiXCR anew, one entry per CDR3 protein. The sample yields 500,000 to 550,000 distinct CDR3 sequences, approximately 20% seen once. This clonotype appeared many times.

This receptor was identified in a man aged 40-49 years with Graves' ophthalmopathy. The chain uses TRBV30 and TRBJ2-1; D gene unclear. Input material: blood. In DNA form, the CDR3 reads TGTGCCTGGAGTGAGGTGGATGAGCAGTTCTTC. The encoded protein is CAWSEVDEQFF.